Sequencing of this TCR beta chain was carried out in a study of blood T cell repertoires in COVID-19. The protocol was immunoSEQ multiplex PCR, while the TCRdb copy is restricted to in-frame clones and leaves out a portion. The sample carries roughly 200,000 clones, roughly 83% recorded once. The sequence derives from a human donor in a cohort sampled during active COVID-19. The sequenced sample consisted of peripheral blood.

For the CDR3, the DNA is TGTGCCAGCAGTTCGTGGGAGGGCAATCAGCCCCAGCATTTT. It is translated as CASSSWEGNQPQHF. This rearrangement joins TRBV6-2 or TRBV6-3 to TRBJ1-5; D not resolved. CDR3 length: 14 amino acids. Trimming took 4 bases from V and 2 from J, leaving 9 bases between them. Germline V gives CDR1 MNHEY, CDR2 SVGEGT.